This entry lists 20 T cell receptor beta chains sequenced from one sample in a study of cytomegalovirus exposure and HLA in healthy donors. The PCR contained 60 Vbeta and 13 Jbeta primers. Using immunoSEQ multiplex PCR, the repertoire was profiled, and TCRdb retains in-frame clones only, with some absent. The repertoire consists of under 150,000 clones, with over 70% occurring once and the leading ten covering around 1.8%. Sequencing was performed on PBMCs. These receptors all stem from a woman aged 40 to 50 in good health and CMV-seronegative.

The chain couples TRBV6-4 to TRBJ2-1; D may be TRBD2 (6 bases). Trimming removed 3 bases at V and 11 bases at J, with 14 bases between. The CDR3 runs to 13 residues. Germline V gene lookup returns CDR1 MRHNA and CDR2 SNTAGT. The CDR3 protein is CASSERERNKQFF. DNA for the CDR3: TGTGCCAGCAGTGAACGGGAGAGGAATAAGCAGTTCTTC.

The chain is built from TRBV29-1 and TRBJ2-1; TRBD2 aligns across 12 bases. Germline CDR1 and CDR2: SQVTM and ANQGSEA. The CDR3 spans 15 residues. The trim removed 7 bases at V and 10 bases at J, leaving 14 bases unmatched. As DNA, the CDR3 is TGCAGCGCCCGCGGACTAGCGGGGACCGGTAGCGAGCAGTTCTTC. Its protein product is CSARGLAGTGSEQFF.

The chain has TRBV28 and TRBJ1-2, with D unclear. The CDR3 sequence is 14 residues long. Germline V CDR1 and CDR2: MDHEN, SYDVKM. V shed 6 bases and J shed 10 bases, with 21 bases lying between them. CDR3 sequence reads: CASRGGLGVLYYTF. The CDR3 coding sequence is TGTGCCAGCAGGGGTGGGTTGGGCGTCTTGTACTACACCTTC.

This clone has just a few counts. The rearrangement joins TRBV6-6 to TRBJ2-3; 11 bases agree with TRBD2. J was trimmed by 3 bases and V by 2 bases; bases with no gene match: 1. CDR1 MNHNY and CDR2 SVGAGI come from the germline V gene (reference sequence). The CDR3 has 15 amino acids. The CDR3 is CASSYLAGGTDTQYF. The CDR3 DNA reads as TGTGCCAGCAGTTACCTAGCGGGAGGAACAGATACGCAGTATTTT.

This sequence joins TRBV2 and TRBJ2-5; D is ambiguous. Trimming shortened V by 6 bases and J by 1 base, and 3 bases separated the two germline ends. This CDR3 has 11 amino acids. Germline values: CDR1 SNHLY, CDR2 FYNNEI. CDR3: CASSSQETQYF. The CDR3 nucleotides are TGTGCCAGCAGCAGCCAAGAGACCCAGTACTTC.

The V call is TRBV10-3, the J call TRBJ2-1; 13 nucleotides match TRBD2. This CDR3 contains 17 residues. Germline V CDR1 and CDR2: ENHRY, SYGVKD. V dropped 3 bases and J dropped 10; count of bases not matched to a gene: 12. The CDR3: CAISEGVGLAGVEEQFF. The CDR3 DNA follows: TGTGCCATCAGTGAAGGTGTAGGACTAGCGGGAGTGGAGGAGCAGTTCTTC.

With respect to this clone: The sample carries other DNA sequences with the same CDR3. J is TRBJ1-5 and V is TRBV19, with TRBD1 matching over 7 bases. This CDR3 has 15 amino acids. After removal of 3 bases from V and 1 base from J, the junction contained 3 bases not matched to a gene. From germline, CDR1 is LNHDA and CDR2 SQIVND (reference sequence). DNA for the CDR3: TGTGCCAGTAGTATCCTACAGGGGAGCAATCAGCCCCAGCATTTT. Residues: CASSILQGSNQPQHF.

The V and J genes are TRBV30 and TRBJ1-4; D may be TRBD1 (5 bases). Trimming took off 4 bases at V and 6 bases at J, with 21 bases between the two ends. The CDR3 is 16 amino acids. Germline CDR1 GTSNPN, CDR2 SVGIG (reference sequence). The CDR3 DNA reads TGTGCCTGGACAGACAGAAGAGTGTCCTTTTATGAAAAACTGTTTTTT. Residues: CAWTDRRVSFYEKLFF.

V is TRBV10-3 and J is TRBJ1-2; TRBD1 aligns across 9 bases. Germline assignment: CDR1 ENHRY and CDR2 SYGVKD. Trimming removed 7 bases from V and 3 bases from J; junction bases left unmatched: 6. The CDR3 contains 14 residues. CDR3: CAIKTGGTDYGYTF. The CDR3 DNA follows: TGTGCCATCAAAACAGGGGGCACAGACTATGGCTACACCTTC.

The rearrangement links TRBV11-2 to TRBJ2-5; D is perhaps TRBD1 (6 bases). Germline V gives CDR1 SGHAT, CDR2 FQNNGV. The CDR3 extends over 14 amino acids. Between the trimmed V and J ends, which lost 5 bases and 1 base, there was a span of 11 bases. CDR3 DNA: TGTGCCAGCAGCGTACAGGGTTTCCAAGAGACCCAGTACTTC. Translated, it gives CASSVQGFQETQYF.

The chain carries TRBV2 and TRBJ2-5, with 10 bases fitting TRBD2. Gene TRBJ2-7 matches the end of the DNA better, so the J call may be wrong. CDR3 length: 14 residues. The germline CDR1 and CDR2 sequences are SNHLY and FYNNEI. The CDR3 sequence: CASRLASGSYEQYF. DNA of the CDR3: TGTGCCAGCAGGCTGGCTAGCGGGAGTTACGAGCAGTACTTC.

The chain carries TRBV29-1 and TRBJ1-1; 7 bases line up with TRBD1. CDR3 length: 13 residues. Trimming removed 6 bases from V and 4 bases from J; junction bases left unmatched: 8. CDR1 and CDR2 from the germline V gene are SQVTM and ANQGSEA. This chain's CDR3 is CSVGDSLGTEAFF. For the CDR3, the DNA is TGCAGCGTAGGGGACAGTCTAGGCACTGAAGCTTTCTTT.

CDR3 in DNA: TGTGCCAGTAGTCCCCTCCGCGTTCAAGAGACCCAGTACTTC. Protein sequence: CASSPLRVQETQYF. V gene TRBV19 combines with J gene TRBJ2-5; no definite D call. The CDR3 spans 14 residues. Trimming stripped 5 bases from V and 2 bases from J, with 12 bases between. Germline CDR1 LNHDA, CDR2 SQIVND (reference sequence). The full variable domain, completed using reference TRBV19 and TRBJ2-5, is DGGITQSPKYLFRKEGQNVTLSCEQNLNHDAMYWYRQDPGQGLRLIYYSQIVNDFQKGDIAEGYSVSREKKESFPLTVTSAQKNPTAFYLCASSPLRVQETQYFGPGTRLLVL.

A word on this clone: The junction does not match germline at one end; this may be a read error. The chain combines TRBV4-2 with TRBJ2-6, with D perhaps TRBD2 (6 bases). CDR1 LGHNA and CDR2 YNFKEQ come from the germline V gene. This CDR3 region has 17 residues. The CDR3 spells CASSQGDGLSGANGLTF. The CDR3 nucleotides are TGTGCCAGCAGCCAAGGGGACGGACTATCTGGGGCCAACGGCCTGACTTTC.

The CDR3 DNA reads as TGTGCCAGCAGCCTAGTCCGGGGGGTCTATAATTCACCCCTCCACTTT. Protein product: CASSLVRGVYNSPLHF. This rearrangement joins TRBV7-9 to TRBJ1-6; a possible D gene is TRBD1 (5 bases). The CDR3 has 16 residues. Germline CDR1 and CDR2: SEHNR and FQNEAQ (reference sequence). Deletions cut 5 bases from V and 3 bases from J, with 14 bases between.

This clone turned up a few times. The rearrangement joins TRBV5-1 to TRBJ2-7, with a tentative D call TRBD2 (7 bases). CDR3 length equals 14 residues. Per the germline V gene, CDR1 is SGHRS and CDR2 is YFSETQ. V was cut by 1 base and J by 7 bases, with 15 bases left in between. The CDR3 region is CASSLRGGAREQYF. The CDR3 coding sequence is TGCGCCAGCAGCTTGAGAGGGGGGGCCCGGGAGCAGTACTTC.

The chain recombines TRBV29-1 with TRBJ1-2; D unresolved. Germline CDR1 SQVTM, CDR2 ANQGSEA. Trimming shortened V by 0 bases and J by 6 bases, and 11 bases separated the two germline ends. This CDR3 is 13 amino acids long. CDR3 nucleotide sequence: TGCAGCGTTGAAGATGTAAACTCGGATGGCTACACCTTC. It encodes CSVEDVNSDGYTF.

The chain recombines TRBV6-1 with TRBJ2-2; 9 nucleotides align to TRBD2. The CDR3 totals 15 residues. The junction had 7 bases not matched to a gene; V was cut back by 5 bases and J by 6 bases. CDR1 is MNHNS and CDR2 is SASEGT in the germline V gene. CDR3 region: CASSSGTSSAGELFF. In DNA form, the CDR3 reads TGTGCCAGCAGTTCCGGGACTAGCTCGGCCGGGGAGCTGTTTTTT.

The rearrangement joins TRBV18 to TRBJ2-7, with 7 bases matching TRBD1. The CDR3 loop spans 14 amino acids. The trim removed 6 bases at V and 4 bases at J, leaving 9 bases unmatched. CDR1 KGHSH and CDR2 LQKENI come from the germline V gene. CDR3 in amino acids: CASSPGTVRYEQYF. The CDR3 nucleotides read TGTGCCAGCTCGCCCGGGACAGTAAGATACGAGCAGTACTTC.

The CDR3 here is CASSHLAGTSDNEQFF. For the CDR3, the DNA is TGTGCCAGCAGCCACCTTGCCGGGACTAGCGACAATGAGCAGTTCTTC. The chain combines TRBV11-2 with TRBJ2-1; 10 bases map to TRBD2. The junction had 9 bases not matched to a gene; V was cut back by 5 bases and J by 5 bases. Germline V gives CDR1 SGHAT, CDR2 FQNNGV. CDR3 length: 16 residues.